The source of this T cell receptor beta chain is a study of molecular identifiers for immune sequencing clone quantification (dated 2018 in TCRdb). Broadly, across the study: For a replicate experiment, RNA from roughly 20,000 or 100,000 naive CD8 T cells was divided into five aliquots, of which four were sequenced. The study was a methods study using CD8 T cells to benchmark molecular-identifier clustering-based TCR repertoire sequencing (MIDCIRS) and TCR RNA copy counting.

The library was built by means of PCR. The data were produced on an Illumina HiSeq 4000. Preparation of bulk TCR libraries followed a previously described approach, with the TCR primers listed in Table S5. Purification of total RNA was performed with the Qiagen AllPrep DNA/RNA kit. Reads from multiple sequencing runs of the same library were pooled before analysis. The paper's data handling went like this. Reads were retained only if their TCR constant sequence matched exactly, and those retained reads were trimmed to 150 nt and grouped according to their 12-nt molecular barcodes. Within each barcode group, reads were sub-clustered at a 15% Levenshtein threshold, and quality-weighted consensus sequences were built per RNA molecule. Non-functional sequences were removed, as were lower-count sequences one edit away from another. Based on fitting two negative binomial distributions, any barcode sub-cluster with under 20% of the maximum read count was discarded. The raw public reads went through TCRdb reprocessing: fastp at Q25, MiXCR clone calling, in-frame beta chains kept. Each CDR3 protein gets just one entry, which takes the most common genes and DNA from the rows behind it. These V and J calls are TCRdb output, not the study's own analysis. In this sample the table shows fewer than 70,000 distinct CDR3 sequences, 15% to 20% of which occur a single time. Around 1.5% of the sample lies in the top ten.

Libraries of naive CD8 T cells were generated from roughly 20,000 to 1,000,000 sorted cells, with 10%, 30% or 50% of the purified RNA used. Naive CD8 T cells were FACS-sorted as CD8+CD4-CCR7+CD45RA+ on a BD FACSAria II into RLT Plus buffer. To test detection sensitivity, Jurkat RNA equal to 9 to 10 TCR copies was added to samples of about 17,000-1,100,000 naive CD8 T cells. CD8 T cells were enriched using RosetteSep CD8+ T Cell Enrichment Cocktail and Ficoll-Paque, and the enriched cells then underwent ACK red cell lysis. Beyond this particular receptor, the publication reports: The naive libraries included spiked-in Jurkat TCR RNA (around nine copies' worth), and this Jurkat TCR RNA is not part of the donor repertoire. Highly expanded clone sizes could be underestimated because identical TCR molecules may share a barcode. Modeling gave about three recovered TCR RNA copies per cell versus 9.5 to 10 by digital PCR, implying about 30% capture efficiency. Even against a background of 750,000 to 1,000,000 naive CD8 T cells, spiked-in Jurkat TCR RNA amounting to a single cell's worth was reported to be detectable. When barcode sub-clustering was omitted, TCR diversity was inflated by chimeric consensus sequences, with chimeras reaching as high as 47%. Clones above 20 RNA copies held over 98% of molecules in CMV-specific effector cells but under 1% in naive cells.

A word on this clonotype: What antigen it recognizes has not been identified. No per-base quality is available; no much larger clone lies one base away.

CDR1 SGHTA and CDR2 FQGTGA were looked up in the germline V gene. Trimming takes 5 bases from V and 5 bases from J, and the germline ends sit 13 bases apart. From its cysteine to its phenylalanine, the CDR3 spans 13 amino acids. Solely the CDR3 DNA is kept, with 39 bases framed from the first base. Sequences were obtained from naive CD8+ T cells from blood, with Jurkat cell RNA spiked in. Sample cell subset or site, as interpreted from the label and publication: FACS-sorted CD8+CD4-CCR7+CD45RA+ naive T cells. This sequence was found in a human donor in good health. Some libraries in this study had Jurkat cell RNA spiked in. The chain couples TRBV7-3 to TRBJ2-7; tentative D gene TRBD1, with 5 bases matching. The CDR3 protein sequence reads: CASSPAGADEQYF. The base sequence is TGTGCCAGCAGCCCCGCTGGGGCCGACGAGCAGTACTTC.